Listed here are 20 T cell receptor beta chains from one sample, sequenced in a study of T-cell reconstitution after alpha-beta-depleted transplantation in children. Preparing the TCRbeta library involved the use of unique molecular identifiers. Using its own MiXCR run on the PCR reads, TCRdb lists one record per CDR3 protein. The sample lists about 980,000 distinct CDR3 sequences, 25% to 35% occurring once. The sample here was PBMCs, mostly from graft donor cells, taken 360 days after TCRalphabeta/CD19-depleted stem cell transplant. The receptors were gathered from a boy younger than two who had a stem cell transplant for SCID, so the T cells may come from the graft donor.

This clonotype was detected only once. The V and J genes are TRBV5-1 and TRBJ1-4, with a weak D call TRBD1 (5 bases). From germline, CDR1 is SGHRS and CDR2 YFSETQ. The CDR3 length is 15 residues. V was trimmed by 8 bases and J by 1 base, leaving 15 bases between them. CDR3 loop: CARWRTYETNEKLFF. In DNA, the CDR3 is TGCGCCAGATGGCGGACATACGAAACTAATGAAAAACTGTTTTTT.

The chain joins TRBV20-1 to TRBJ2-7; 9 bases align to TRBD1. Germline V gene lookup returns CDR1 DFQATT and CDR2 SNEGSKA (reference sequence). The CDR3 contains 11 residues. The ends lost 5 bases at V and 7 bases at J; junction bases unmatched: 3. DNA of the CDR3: TGCAGTGCTGCGACAGGGGGAGAGCAGTACTTC. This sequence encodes CSAATGGEQYF.

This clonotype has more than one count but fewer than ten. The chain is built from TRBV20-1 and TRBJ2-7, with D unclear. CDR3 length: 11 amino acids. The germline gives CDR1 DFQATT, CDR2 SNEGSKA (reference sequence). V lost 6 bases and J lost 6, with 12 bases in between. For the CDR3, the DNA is TGCAGTGCCCTTCGGACCGTCGAGCAGTACTTC. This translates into CSALRTVEQYF.

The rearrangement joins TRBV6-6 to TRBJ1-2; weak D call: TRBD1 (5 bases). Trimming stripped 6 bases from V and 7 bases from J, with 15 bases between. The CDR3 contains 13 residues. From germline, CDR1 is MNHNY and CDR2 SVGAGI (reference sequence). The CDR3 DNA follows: TGTGCCAGCAGCCGGGGGTCTGGGAGTGGCTACACCTTC. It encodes CASSRGSGSGYTF.

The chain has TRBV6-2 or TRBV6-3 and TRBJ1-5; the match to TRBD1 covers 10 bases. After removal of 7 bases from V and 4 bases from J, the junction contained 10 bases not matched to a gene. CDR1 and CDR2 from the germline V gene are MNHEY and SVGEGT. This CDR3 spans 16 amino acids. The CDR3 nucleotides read TGTGCCAGCAAAGGGAGGACAGGGGGAAAGAATCAGCCCCAGCATTTT. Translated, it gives CASKGRTGGKNQPQHF.

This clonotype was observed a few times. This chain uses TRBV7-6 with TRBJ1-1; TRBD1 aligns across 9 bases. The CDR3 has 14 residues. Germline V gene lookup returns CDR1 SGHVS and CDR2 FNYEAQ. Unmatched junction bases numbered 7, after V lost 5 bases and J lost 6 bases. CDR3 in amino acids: CASSHGQGSPEAFF. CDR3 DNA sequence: TGTGCCAGCAGCCATGGACAGGGGAGTCCTGAAGCTTTCTTT.

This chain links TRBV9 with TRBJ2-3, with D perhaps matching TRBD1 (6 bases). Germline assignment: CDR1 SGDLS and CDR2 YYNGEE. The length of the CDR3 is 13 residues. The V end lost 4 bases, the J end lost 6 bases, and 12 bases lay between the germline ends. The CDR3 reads CASSYTTGDTQYF. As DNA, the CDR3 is TGTGCCAGCAGCTACACAACAGGGGATACGCAGTATTTT.

CDR3 region: CASSLSIVSGANVLTF. DNA of the CDR3: TGTGCCAGCAGTTTATCGATCGTCTCTGGGGCCAACGTCCTGACTTTC. The V gene is TRBV27, the J gene TRBJ2-6; D is ambiguous. The CDR3 loop spans 16 amino acids. The germline V gene encodes CDR1 MNHEY and CDR2 SMNVEV (reference sequence). Trimming removed 0 bases at V and 0 bases at J, with 6 bases between.

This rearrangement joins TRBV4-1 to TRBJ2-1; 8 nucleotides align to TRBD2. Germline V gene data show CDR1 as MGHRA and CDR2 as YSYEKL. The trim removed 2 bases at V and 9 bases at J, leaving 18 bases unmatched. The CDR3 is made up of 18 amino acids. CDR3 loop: CASSQQRPGLGAYGEQFF. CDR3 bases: TGCGCCAGCAGCCAACAACGTCCGGGACTAGGGGCTTACGGTGAGCAGTTCTTC.

The CDR3 here is CARGRTYNEQFF. In DNA form, the CDR3 reads TGTGCCAGGGGCAGGACCTACAATGAGCAGTTCTTC. The chain carries TRBV2 and TRBJ2-1; D gene unclear. Trimming took off 9 bases at V and 2 bases at J, with 8 bases between the two ends. Per the germline V gene, CDR1 is SNHLY and CDR2 is FYNNEI. The CDR3 extends over 12 amino acids. The full variable domain, completed using reference TRBV2 and TRBJ2-1, is EPEVTQTPSHQVTQMGQEVILRCVPISNHLYFYWYRQILGQKVEFLVSFYNNEISEKSEIFDDQFSVERPDGSNFTLKIRSTKLEDSAMYFCARGRTYNEQFFGPGTRLTVL.

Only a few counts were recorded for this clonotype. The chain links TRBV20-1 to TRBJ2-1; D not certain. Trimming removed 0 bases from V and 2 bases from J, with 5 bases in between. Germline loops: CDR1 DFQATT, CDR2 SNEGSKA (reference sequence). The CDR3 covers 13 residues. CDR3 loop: CSARDEAYNEQFF. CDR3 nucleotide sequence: TGCAGTGCTAGAGATGAAGCCTACAATGAGCAGTTCTTC.

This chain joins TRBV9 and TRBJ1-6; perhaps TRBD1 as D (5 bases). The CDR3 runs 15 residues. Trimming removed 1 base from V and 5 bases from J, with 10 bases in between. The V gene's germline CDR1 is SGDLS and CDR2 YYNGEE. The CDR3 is CASSVQGRDNSPLHF. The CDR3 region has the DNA TGTGCCAGCAGCGTACAGGGTAGGGATAATTCACCCCTCCACTTT.

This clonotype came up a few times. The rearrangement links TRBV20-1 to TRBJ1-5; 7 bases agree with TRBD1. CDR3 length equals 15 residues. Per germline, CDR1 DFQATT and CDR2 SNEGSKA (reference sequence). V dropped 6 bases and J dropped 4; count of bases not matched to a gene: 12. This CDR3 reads CSACVTGALNQPQHF. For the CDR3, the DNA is TGCAGTGCCTGCGTCACAGGGGCCCTTAATCAGCCCCAGCATTTT.

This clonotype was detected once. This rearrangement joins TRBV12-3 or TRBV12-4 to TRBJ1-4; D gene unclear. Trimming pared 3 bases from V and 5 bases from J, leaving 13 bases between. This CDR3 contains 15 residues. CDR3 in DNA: TGTGCCAGCAGTTTTAGGTTCCGGGGAAATGAAAAACTGTTTTTT. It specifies CASSFRFRGNEKLFF.

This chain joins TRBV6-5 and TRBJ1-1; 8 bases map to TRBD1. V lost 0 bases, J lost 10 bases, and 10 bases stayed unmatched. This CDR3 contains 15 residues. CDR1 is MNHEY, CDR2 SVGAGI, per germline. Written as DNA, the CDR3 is TGTGCCAGCAGTTACTCGCAGGGGGCGGTTTCTCTAGCTTTCTTT. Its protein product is CASSYSQGAVSLAFF.

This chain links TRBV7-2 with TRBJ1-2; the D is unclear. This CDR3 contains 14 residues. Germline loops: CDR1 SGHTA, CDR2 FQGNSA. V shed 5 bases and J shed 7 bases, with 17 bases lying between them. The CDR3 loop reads CASSPGGSTAGYTF. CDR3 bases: TGTGCCAGCAGCCCTGGAGGGTCTACGGCTGGCTACACCTTC.

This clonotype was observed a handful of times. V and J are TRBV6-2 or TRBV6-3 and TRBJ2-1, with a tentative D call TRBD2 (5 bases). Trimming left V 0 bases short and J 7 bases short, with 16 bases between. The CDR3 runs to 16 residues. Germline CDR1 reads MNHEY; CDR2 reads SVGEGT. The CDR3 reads CASSYSVGRIRNEQFF. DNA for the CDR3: TGTGCCAGCAGTTACTCAGTAGGGAGAATTAGGAATGAGCAGTTCTTC.

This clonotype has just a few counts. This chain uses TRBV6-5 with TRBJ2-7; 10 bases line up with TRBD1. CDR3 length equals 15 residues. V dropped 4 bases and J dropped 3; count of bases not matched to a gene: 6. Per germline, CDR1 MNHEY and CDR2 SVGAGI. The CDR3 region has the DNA TGTGCCAGCAGTTCCTCAGGACAGGGGGTCTACGAGCAGTACTTC. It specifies CASSSSGQGVYEQYF.

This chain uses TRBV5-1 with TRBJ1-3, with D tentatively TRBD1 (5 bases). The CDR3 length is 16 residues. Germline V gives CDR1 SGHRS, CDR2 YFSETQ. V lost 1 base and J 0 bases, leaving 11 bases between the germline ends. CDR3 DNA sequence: TGCGCCAGCAGCTTGCAGGGCACCAGCTCTGGAAACACCATATATTTT. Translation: CASSLQGTSSGNTIYF.

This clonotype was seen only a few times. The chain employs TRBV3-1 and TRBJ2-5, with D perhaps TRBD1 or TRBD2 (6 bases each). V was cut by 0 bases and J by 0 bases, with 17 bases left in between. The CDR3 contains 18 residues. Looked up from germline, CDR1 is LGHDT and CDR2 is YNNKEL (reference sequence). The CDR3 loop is CASSQDRSGALYQETQYF. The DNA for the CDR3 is TGTGCCAGCAGCCAAGATCGTTCGGGGGCTCTGTACCAAGAGACCCAGTACTTC.